The 4 T cell receptor beta chains in this list originate from one sample, sequenced in a study of prognosis after radiotherapy for stage I lung cancer. Genomic DNA was the source, and TCR beta CDR3 was amplified from it by two-round multiplex PCR. Initially, in first-round PCR, primers specific to each TRBV and TRBJ gene were used. TCRdb re-called the multiplex PCR reads through MiXCR, storing one row per CDR3 protein. The profile shows approximately 13,000 distinct CDR3 sequences, 31% of them singletons. Sequences were derived from PBMCs, sampled before or after stereotactic body radiation therapy (not recorded which). The receptors derive from a donor aged 50 or older with non-small cell lung cancer.

This clonotype appeared many times. The chain's CDR3 is CASSIGNWGNQPQHF. As DNA, the CDR3 is TGTGCCAGTAGTATTGGCAACTGGGGCAATCAGCCCCAGCATTTT. The rearrangement joins TRBV19 to TRBJ1-5, with D hard to call. The germline V gene encodes CDR1 LNHDA and CDR2 SQIVND (reference sequence). This CDR3 contains 15 residues. The V gene lost 3 bases and the J gene lost 2 bases, with 11 bases spanning the gap. The full variable domain, rest sourced from reference TRBV19 and TRBJ1-5, is DGGITQSPKYLFRKEGQNVTLSCEQNLNHDAMYWYRQDPGQGLRLIYYSQIVNDFQKGDIAEGYSVSREKKESFPLTVTSAQKNPTAFYLCASSIGNWGNQPQHFGDGTRLSIL.

This clonotype was counted ten times or more. The chain has TRBV13 and TRBJ2-2; D tentatively fits TRBD1 or TRBD2 (5 bases each). The CDR3 has 21 residues. The V end was cut by 0 bases, the J end by 3 bases, with 26 bases between. The germline gives CDR1 PRHDT, CDR2 FYEKMQ (reference sequence). CDR3 in amino acids: CASSLGDYRDPREGDTGELFF. The CDR3 bases are TGTGCCAGCAGCTTAGGCGACTACCGGGACCCGAGGGAAGGGGACACCGGGGAGCTGTTTTTT.

Ten or more counts support this clonotype. The chain joins TRBV15 to TRBJ2-2, with D uncertain. V was pared by 1 base and J by 3 bases, with 15 bases between. This CDR3 spans 17 amino acids. Germline V gene sequence: CDR1 LNHNV, CDR2 YYDKDF (reference sequence). CDR3 DNA sequence: TGTGCCACCAGCAGAGTAAAAGGCGCAAGGGACACCGGGGAGCTGTTTTTT. Translating it yields CATSRVKGARDTGELFF.

On this clonotype: A read error is likely here: a far larger clone is one base away. This CDR3 is missing its conserved last phenylalanine or tryptophan, likely due to a read error. The chain carries TRBV3-1 and TRBJ2-6, with D perhaps TRBD1 (5 bases). The germline V gene encodes CDR1 LGHDT and CDR2 YNNKEL (reference sequence). There are 16 residues in the CDR3. V was trimmed by 6 bases and J by 4 bases, leaving 16 bases between them. The CDR3 region has the DNA TGTGCCAGCAGTCCTCAGGGATCGTTCGGGGCCAACGTCCTGACTTTG. Its translation: CASSPQGSFGANVLTL.